What follows are 6 T cell receptor beta chains derived from one specimen sequenced in a study of blood T cell repertoires in COVID-19. The repertoire was sequenced with immunoSEQ multiplex PCR; TCRdb's copy has only in-frame clones and lacks some. This sample has 85,000 to 100,000 clones, with around 80% found just once. The sample consisted of peripheral blood. These receptors all stem from a man aged 45-65 years who had recovered from COVID-19.

The chain links TRBV7-3 to TRBJ2-6, with TRBD1 matching over 10 bases. The CDR3 loop spans 19 amino acids. With 4 bases clipped from V and 2 bases from J, the junction kept 11 bases outside the gene matches. Germline CDR1 is SGHTA and CDR2 is FQGTGA. Here the CDR3 DNA reads TGTGCCAGCAGCTCACCCTCGGGACAGGGGATCCCTGGGGCCAACGTCCTGACTTTC. Amino acids: CASSSPSGQGIPGANVLTF.

The chain links TRBV7-9 to TRBJ2-5; maybe TRBD2 (6 bases). The CDR3 consists of 14 residues. From germline, CDR1 is SEHNR and CDR2 FQNEAQ (reference sequence). Between the trimmed V and J ends, which lost 6 bases and 1 base, there was a span of 12 bases. This CDR3 reads CASRSSSVQETQYF. CDR3 bases: TGTGCCAGCAGATCCTCTAGCGTCCAAGAGACCCAGTACTTC.

The chain links TRBV3-1 (or the pseudogene TRBV3-2) to TRBJ1-3; D remains ambiguous. Germline V lookup: CDR1 LGHDT, CDR2 YNNKEL (reference sequence). V was pared by 0 bases and J by 0 bases, with 6 bases between. CDR3 length equals 15 residues. The chain's CDR3 is CASSQEGVSGNTIYF. CDR3 nucleotide sequence: TGTGCCAGCAGCCAAGAGGGCGTCTCTGGAAACACCATATATTTT.

The genes are TRBV2 and TRBJ1-5; D is uncertain. Germline V gives CDR1 SNHLY, CDR2 FYNNEI. This CDR3 spans 14 amino acids. V lost 6 bases and J lost 2, with 11 bases in between. CDR3 sequence (DNA): TGTGCCAGCAGCCCGACCGGGGGCAATCAGCCCCAGCATTTT. It is translated as CASSPTGGNQPQHF.

The chain employs TRBV5-1 and TRBJ2-7; the D gene is possibly TRBD2 (7 bases). The CDR3 is 14 residues long. The germline V and J ends were trimmed by 2 bases and 3 bases, with 12 bases remaining between them. Germline CDR1 reads SGHRS; CDR2 reads YFSETQ. The CDR3 reads CASSFLGGDYEQYF. CDR3 nucleotides: TGCGCCAGCAGCTTCCTAGGGGGGGACTACGAGCAGTACTTC.

The chain carries TRBV2 and TRBJ1-1, with D possibly matching TRBD1 (5 bases). From germline, CDR1 is SNHLY and CDR2 FYNNEI. Between the trimmed V and J ends, which lost 4 bases and 5 bases, there was a span of 14 bases. The CDR3 is made up of 14 amino acids. CDR3 amino acids: CASSGGGGMTEAFF. The CDR3, as DNA: TGTGCCAGCAGTGGGGGGGGAGGGATGACTGAAGCTTTCTTT.